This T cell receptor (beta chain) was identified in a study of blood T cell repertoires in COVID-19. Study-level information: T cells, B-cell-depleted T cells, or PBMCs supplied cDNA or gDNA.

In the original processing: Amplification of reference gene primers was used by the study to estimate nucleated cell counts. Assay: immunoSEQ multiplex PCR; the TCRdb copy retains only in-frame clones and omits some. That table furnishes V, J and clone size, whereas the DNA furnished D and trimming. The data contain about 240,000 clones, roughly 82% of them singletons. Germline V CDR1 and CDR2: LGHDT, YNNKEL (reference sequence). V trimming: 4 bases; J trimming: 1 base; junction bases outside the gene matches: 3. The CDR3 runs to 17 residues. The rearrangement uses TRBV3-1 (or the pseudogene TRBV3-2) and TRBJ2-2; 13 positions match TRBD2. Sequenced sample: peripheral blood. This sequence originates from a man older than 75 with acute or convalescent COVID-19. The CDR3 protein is CASSRTSGGLNTGELFF. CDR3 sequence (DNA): TGTGCCAGCAGCCGGACTAGCGGGGGCCTGAACACCGGGGAGCTGTTTTTT.